The 15 T cell receptor beta chains given below trace back to one sample, sequenced in a study of T cell therapy after organ transplantation. Their target antigens are unknown. Only in-frame clones appear in the TCRdb table, and some are missing; sequencing was by immunoSEQ multiplex PCR. The sample lists approximately 52,000 clones; roughly 93% were seen once. Sequences were derived from CD8+ T cells from blood, sampled before autologous CMV-specific T cell therapy. These receptors all come from a human patient who had received a solid organ transplant and had CMV disease.

The V and J genes are TRBV5-8 and TRBJ2-3; 12 bases agree with TRBD1. The CDR3 has 16 residues. Germline CDR1 is SGHTS and CDR2 is YDEGEE. V shed 4 bases, J shed 5 bases, and the junction held 8 bases outside the gene matches. The CDR3: CASSTPGQGALDTQYF. The CDR3 coding sequence is TGTGCCAGCAGCACCCCGGGACAGGGGGCGTTAGATACGCAGTATTTT.

The V call is TRBV13, the J call TRBJ1-2; possible D gene TRBD1, 6 bases. Germline V gene data show CDR1 as PRHDT and CDR2 as FYEKMQ (reference sequence). The CDR3 has 15 amino acids. Trimming left V 0 bases short and J 6 bases short, with 14 bases between. CDR3 protein: CASSLGLGGLDGYTF. In DNA form, the CDR3 reads TGTGCCAGCAGCTTAGGCCTAGGGGGACTTGATGGCTACACCTTC.

The V gene is TRBV9, the J gene TRBJ2-7; TRBD1 is a possible D gene (7 bases). The germline V gene has CDR1 SGDLS and CDR2 YYNGEE. The CDR3 has 15 amino acids. V lost 5 bases and J lost 4, with 19 bases in between. The CDR3 here is CASSTGAGGSYEQYF. The CDR3 DNA sequence: TGTGCCAGCAGTACGGGGGCAGGGGGTTCTTACGAGCAGTACTTC.

This clone is a singleton in its sample. The rearrangement uses TRBV27 and TRBJ2-1; D is undetermined. Germline V gene data show CDR1 as MNHEY and CDR2 as SMNVEV (reference sequence). The CDR3 loop spans 13 amino acids. The ends were cut back, 3 bases at V and 4 bases at J, with 7 bases in the middle. CDR3 region: CASSLVQYNEQFF. The CDR3 nucleotides are TGTGCCAGCAGTTTGGTCCAGTACAATGAGCAGTTCTTC.

The chain carries TRBV13 and TRBJ1-6, with D uncertain. Germline V gene sequence: CDR1 PRHDT, CDR2 FYEKMQ (reference sequence). This CDR3 comprises 14 residues. V was pared by 5 bases and J by 13 bases, with 18 bases between. The CDR3 nucleotides read TGTGCCAGCAGCCTCGGGTCCCACGTTTTGCCCCTCCACTTT. It encodes CASSLGSHVLPLHF.

CDR3 in amino acids: CASSIPLVRGNQPQHF. The DNA of the CDR3 is TGTGCCAGTAGTATACCCCTCGTCCGCGGCAATCAGCCCCAGCATTTT. The J gene is TRBJ1-5, the V gene TRBV19; D remains ambiguous. The V end lost 2 bases, the J end lost 2 bases, and 13 bases lay between the germline ends. CDR3 length: 16 residues. Germline CDR1 LNHDA, CDR2 SQIVND (reference sequence).

The V call is TRBV27, the J call TRBJ2-5; 7 bases fit TRBD1. This CDR3 is built from 15 residues. CDR1 MNHEY and CDR2 SMNVEV come from the germline V gene (reference sequence). V trimming: 2 bases; J trimming: 5 bases; junction bases outside the gene matches: 8. CDR3 region: CASSLVGTGDETQYF. The CDR3 bases are TGTGCCAGCAGTTTAGTCGGTACAGGGGATGAGACCCAGTACTTC.

This clone is a singleton in its sample. The genes are TRBV2 and TRBJ1-3; D is unresolved. This CDR3 has 13 residues. CDR1 and CDR2 (germline): SNHLY, FYNNEI. The V gene lost 8 bases and the J gene lost 0 bases, with 8 bases spanning the gap. As DNA, the CDR3 is TGTGCCAGCGAGTTGGGCTCTGGAAACACCATATATTTT. It yields the protein CASELGSGNTIYF.

With regard to this clone: Mismatch with germline at one junction end may stem from a read error. Other DNA sequences in this specimen translate into the identical CDR3. J is TRBJ2-7 and V is TRBV11-3; 7 nucleotides match TRBD1. Germline V CDR1 and CDR2: SGHNT, YENEEA. This CDR3 comprises 14 residues. In DNA, the CDR3 is TGCGCCAGCAGCTTAGAAGGGACAGCCTACGAGCAGTACTTC. Translated: CASSLEGTAYEQYF.

V and J are TRBV5-6 and TRBJ1-2; D uncertain. The V gene lost 4 bases and the J gene lost 6 bases, with 16 bases spanning the gap. The CDR3 runs 14 residues. Germline lookup yields CDR1 SGHDT and CDR2 YYEEEE. CDR3 bases: TGTGCCAGCAGCCCGGGGATAAGTTCGGATGGCTACACCTTC. Translating it yields CASSPGISSDGYTF.

The V and J genes are TRBV7-8 and TRBJ2-1, with TRBD2 identical over 16 bases. Per the germline V gene, CDR1 is SGHVS and CDR2 is FQNEAQ. The CDR3 spans 18 residues. V lost 5 bases, J lost 7 bases, and 11 bases stayed unmatched. For the CDR3, the DNA is TGTGCCAGCAGCCCTAGGGGGACTAGCGGGAGGGCCAGAAATGAGCAGTTCTTC. Encoded protein: CASSPRGTSGRARNEQFF.

The chain employs TRBV6-5 and TRBJ2-1; D is perhaps TRBD2 (5 bases). Germline loops: CDR1 MNHEY, CDR2 SVGAGI. The CDR3 spans 13 residues. Trimming stripped 2 bases from V and 7 bases from J, with 9 bases between. In DNA form, the CDR3 reads TGTGCCAGCAGTTACGTGGGAGCAAATGAGCAGTTCTTC. The encoded protein is CASSYVGANEQFF.

The chain carries TRBV29-1 and TRBJ2-2, with D tentatively TRBD1 (6 bases). Trimming cost V 7 bases and J 1 base, with 10 bases left between them. This CDR3 spans 13 amino acids. Per germline, CDR1 SQVTM and CDR2 ANQGSEA. In DNA form, the CDR3 reads TGCAGCGCATTACAGGGGAACACCGGGGAGCTGTTTTTT. Its translation is CSALQGNTGELFF.

This sequence joins TRBV4-1 and TRBJ1-2; D is ambiguous. Trimming pared 1 base from V and 4 bases from J, leaving 13 bases between. Looked up from germline, CDR1 is MGHRA and CDR2 is YSYEKL. This CDR3 has 15 residues. The CDR3 nucleotides read TGCGCCAGCAGCCAAGTTGAGGGCGAATCCTATGGCTACACCTTC. This codes for CASSQVEGESYGYTF.

J is TRBJ2-7 and V is TRBV5-6; 10 positions match TRBD2. The ends lost 4 bases at V and 3 bases at J; junction bases unmatched: 10. The V gene's germline CDR1 is SGHDT and CDR2 YYEEEE. The CDR3 spans 16 residues. This CDR3 reads CASSPPPSGRVYEQYF. DNA for the CDR3: TGTGCCAGCAGCCCCCCGCCTAGCGGGAGAGTCTACGAGCAGTACTTC.